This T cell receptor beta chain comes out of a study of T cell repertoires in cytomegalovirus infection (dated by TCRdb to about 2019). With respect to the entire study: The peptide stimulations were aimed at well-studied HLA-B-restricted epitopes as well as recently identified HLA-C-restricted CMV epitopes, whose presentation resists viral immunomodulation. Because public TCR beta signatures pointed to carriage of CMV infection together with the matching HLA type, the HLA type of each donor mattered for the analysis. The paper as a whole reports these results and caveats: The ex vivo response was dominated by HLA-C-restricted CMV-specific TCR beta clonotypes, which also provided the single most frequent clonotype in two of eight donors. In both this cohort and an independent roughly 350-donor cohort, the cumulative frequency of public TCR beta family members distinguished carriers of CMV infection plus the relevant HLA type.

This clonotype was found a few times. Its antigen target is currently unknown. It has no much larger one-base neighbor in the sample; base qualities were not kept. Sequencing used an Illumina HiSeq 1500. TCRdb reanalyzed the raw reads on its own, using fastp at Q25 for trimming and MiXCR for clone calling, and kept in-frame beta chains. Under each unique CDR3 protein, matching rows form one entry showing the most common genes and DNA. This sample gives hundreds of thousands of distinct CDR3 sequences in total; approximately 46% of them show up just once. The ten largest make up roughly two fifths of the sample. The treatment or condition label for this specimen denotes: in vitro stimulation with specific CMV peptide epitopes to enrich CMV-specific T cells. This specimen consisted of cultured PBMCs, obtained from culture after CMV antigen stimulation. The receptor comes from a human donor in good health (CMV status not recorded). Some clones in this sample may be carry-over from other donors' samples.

The CDR3 region: CASSVHGKNTGELFF. The bases read TGTGCCAGCAGTGTCCACGGGAAGAACACCGGGGAGCTGTTTTTT. The rearrangement joined TRBV6-1 to TRBJ2-2; TRBD2 is a weak D gene call, 5 bases matching. The CDR3 measures 15 amino acids from cysteine to phenylalanine. Only the CDR3 region is kept as DNA, spanning 45 bases read in frame from base 1. The V end loses 4 bases and the J end loses 1 base, and a stretch of 10 bases separates them. Sequences MNHNS (CDR1) and SASEGT (CDR2) are obtained from the germline V gene.